This section outlines one T cell receptor (beta chain) sequence together with its context. Its specificity is unknown. The data are from a study of PD-1 blockade in classical Hodgkin lymphoma. Trimming removed 10 bases from V and 6 bases from J, with 16 bases in between. Germline V gives CDR1 MDHEN, CDR2 SYDVKM. This CDR3 is 13 amino acids long. The assay was immunoSEQ multiplex PCR, and TCRdb's table has in-frame clones only and misses some. The sample yields about 90,000 clones, approximately 92% seen once. Broader study findings: Baseline diversity resembling that of newly diagnosed patients was seen in complete responders. In newly diagnosed patients, baseline TCR diversity was reportedly below that of healthy donors. By C4D1, diversity of CD4+ TCRs had risen significantly, whereas that of CD8+ TCRs had not.

Every single patient, without exception, relapsed after autologous stem cell transplantation, and brentuximab vedotin exposure varied. The patients, who had relapsed/refractory classical Hodgkin lymphoma, achieved best responses of complete response, partial response or progressive disease. This TCR came from a human donor with classical Hodgkin lymphoma. The sequencing used peripheral blood mononuclear cells (PBMCs), collected before the second cycle of nivolumab. This chain links TRBV28 with TRBJ2-1, with a possible D match to TRBD2 (6 bases). CDR3 bases: TGTGCCACCGTCCCGGGACTCGCCAATGAGCAGTTCTTC. It is translated as CATVPGLANEQFF.